Listed below are T cell receptor beta chains from one sample, sequenced in a study of blood T cells in healthy people across ages. TCRdb ran MiXCR on the 5' RACE reads and lists one entry per CDR3 protein. Of about 1,400,000 distinct CDR3 sequences in the sample, approximately 60% were seen once. Sequencing was performed on blood. The receptors were sampled from a man aged 18 to 29 in good health. Both conserved end residues are part of each CDR3. The order of the fields is D gene, J gene, V gene, clone size, CDR3 DNA, CDR3 protein. D genes are given only for firm matches. Only some rows state a clone size, as once, few, many or a class for expanded clones.

>NA|TRBJ2-7|TRBV6-5|NA
TGTGCCAGCAGTTACTCCCGAGGCCTTTCCTACGAGCAGTACTTC
CASSYSRGLSYEQYF
>TRBD1|TRBJ1-2|TRBV4-1|once
TGCGCCAGCAGCCAAAGACAGGGGGCGGCGGCAGGCTACACCTTC
CASSQRQGAAAGYTF
>NA|TRBJ2-5|TRBV27|NA
TGTGCCAGCTCTGGGGCTGGCGGTGAGACCCAGTACTTC
CASSGAGGETQYF
>TRBD2|TRBJ2-7|TRBV20-1|NA
TGCAGTGCTCGGACTAGCGGAGCTTCCGAGCAGTACTTC
CSARTSGASEQYF
>NA|TRBJ2-3|TRBV7-9|NA
TGTGCCAGCAGCTTAGAAAAATACACGCAGTATTTT
CASSLEKYTQYF
>NA|TRBJ2-2|TRBV25-1|once
TGTGCCAGCAGTGAGTTCGGGCGGGACACCGGGGAGCTGTTTTTT
CASSEFGRDTGELFF
>NA|TRBJ1-5|TRBV20-1|NA
TGCAGTGCTTCCTCAACCCGGGGAGTCCGACAGCCCCAGCATTTT
CSASSTRGVRQPQHF
>NA|TRBJ2-3|TRBV6-5|NA
TGTGCCAGCAGAACCAGCAGCACAGATACGCAGTATTTT
CASRTSSTDTQYF
>TRBD1|TRBJ1-1|TRBV10-3|NA
TGTGCCATCAGACAAAGATTCAGGAGATCGGGACAGATGAACACTGAAGCTTTCTTT
CAIRQRFRRSGQMNTEAFF
>NA|TRBJ2-3|TRBV7-8|few
TGTGCCAGCAGCTTAGCGCTGATTAGCACAGATACGCAGTATTTT
CASSLALISTDTQYF
>NA|TRBJ2-1|TRBV20-1|NA
TGCAGTGCTAGAGGGGGGGCCTTCACCTACAATGAGCAGTTCTTC
CSARGGAFTYNEQFF